This T cell receptor (beta chain) was identified in a study of T cells in localized non-small cell lung cancer. Study results and caveats: Adjacent lung held a median roughly 60 of the top 100 tumor clones. Measurement of T cell clonality placed uninvolved adjacent lung highest, above the level in tumor.

Atypia-free adjacent lung came from at least 2 cm beyond the tumor margin. Repertoires were generated with immunoSEQ multiplex PCR, while TCRdb's copy carries only in-frame clones and drops some. This table has around 2,000 clones, approximately 19% appearing once. This clone appeared a few times. Its antigen remains unidentified. The V gene's germline CDR1 is SGHNT and CDR2 YENEEA. V shed 4 bases and J shed 2 bases, with 15 bases lying between them. CDR3 size: 15 residues. The origin of this receptor is a man aged 35 to 69 with stage II squamous cell lung carcinoma. The chain combines TRBV11-3 with TRBJ2-7; D is perhaps TRBD1 or TRBD2 (6 bases each). Sample: normal lung tissue next to the tumor, taken before any cancer treatment. CDR3 nucleotides: TGTGCCAGCAGCTCCCTAGGGGGGAGTGCCTACGAGCAGTACTTC. It yields the protein CASSSLGGSAYEQYF.